This T cell receptor beta chain was sequenced for a study of T cells in Graves' hyperthyroidism and ophthalmopathy. The V gene's germline CDR1 is MNHEY and CDR2 SVGEGT. The length of the CDR3 is 15 residues. V shed 2 bases and J 7 bases; nucleotides not matched to a gene: 10. Study-level results: Classification by a 13 V-J model distinguished ophthalmopathy from stable hyperthyroidism.

This clonotype was detected ten times or more. Its target is unknown. Amplified TCR beta CDR3 regions came from RNA transcripts. The HTBI primer set served for first-round RT-PCR of the TCR CDR3. TCRdb called the multiplex PCR reads again in MiXCR, with one record for every CDR3 protein. This table holds hundreds of thousands of distinct CDR3 sequences, about 15% found once. The sequence was obtained from a woman aged 18-30 years with Graves' hyperthyroidism. J is TRBJ2-7 and V is TRBV6-2 or TRBV6-3; 8 bases agree with TRBD2. The sample comprised blood. CDR3 coding DNA: TGTGCCAGCAGTTACGACCTAGCGGGTGGGAATGAGCAGTACTTC. This sequence encodes CASSYDLAGGNEQYF.